The 18 T cell receptor beta chains reported below all come from one sample, sequenced in a study of immune evolution from preneoplasia to lung adenocarcinoma (dated by TCRdb to the early 2020s). The library relied on the immunoSEQ multiplex PCR assay. TCRdb carries this immuneACCESS record with in-frame sequences only. Its versions omit some clonotypes, under half of them owing to an unresolved V gene in the studies checked, with the rest unexplained. The sample table holds about 7,800 clones, of which roughly 72% were seen once. The top ten clonotypes cover roughly 10% of the sample. The sample was FFPE lung adenocarcinoma in situ tissue. In light of the paper, this sample's cell subset or site label describes: preinvasive adenocarcinoma in situ (AIS). These receptors came from a donor at least 70 years old with lung adenocarcinoma. Some clones in this sample may be carry-over from other donors' samples.

The chain recombines TRBV30 with TRBJ2-3; TRBD2 is a possible D gene (7 bases). The CDR3 is 15 amino acids. Trimming removed 0 bases from V and 2 bases from J, with 12 bases in between. Germline V lookup: CDR1 GTSNPN, CDR2 SVGIG (reference sequence). CDR3 coding DNA: TGTGCCTGGAGTGTAGGGCGGGGGCCCACAGATACGCAGTATTTT. It encodes CAWSVGRGPTDTQYF.

The chain couples TRBV7-9 to TRBJ2-2; D is undetermined. The V gene lost 6 bases and the J gene lost 7 bases, with 12 bases spanning the gap. This CDR3 is 13 amino acids long. Germline lookup yields CDR1 SEHNR and CDR2 FQNEAQ (reference sequence). The CDR3 bases are TGTGCCAGCAGGCCTGACTCGTTCGGGGAGCTGTTTTTT. Protein sequence: CASRPDSFGELFF.

The rearrangement joins TRBV28 to TRBJ2-3; D ambiguous. In germline, CDR1 is MDHEN, CDR2 SYDVKM. The V and J ends lost 5 bases and 0 bases respectively, with 15 bases between them. The CDR3 sequence is 16 residues long. CDR3 loop: CASSPSFGSSTDTQYF. In DNA, the CDR3 is TGTGCCAGCAGTCCCTCCTTTGGGTCCAGCACAGATACGCAGTATTTT.

V and J are TRBV2 and TRBJ1-1; 7 positions match TRBD1. V dropped 4 bases and J dropped 0; count of bases not matched to a gene: 2. Germline loops: CDR1 SNHLY, CDR2 FYNNEI. The CDR3 is made up of 14 amino acids. CDR3 nucleotide sequence: TGTGCCAGCAGTGCTACAGGGGTGAACACTGAAGCTTTCTTT. This gives the protein CASSATGVNTEAFF.

In nucleotides, the CDR3 is TGTGCCAGCAGCCCGACTGGCTCTGAGCAGTTCTTC. This translates into CASSPTGSEQFF. The chain joins TRBV5-4 to TRBJ2-1; D is ambiguous. The CDR3 extends over 12 amino acids. Per germline, CDR1 SGHNT and CDR2 YYREEE (reference sequence). V lost 4 bases to trimming and J lost 9 bases, with 11 bases between them. The full variable domain, rest sourced from reference TRBV5-4 and TRBJ2-1, is ETGVTQSPTHLIKTRGQQVTLRCSSQSGHNTVSWYQQALGQGPQFIFQYYREEENGRGNFPPRFSGLQFPNYSSELNVNALELDDSALYLCASSPTGSEQFFGPGTRLTVL.

The rearrangement uses TRBV2 and TRBJ2-2, with TRBD1 as a possible D gene (6 bases). Between the trimmed V and J ends, which lost 2 bases and 5 bases, there was a span of 12 bases. Germline values: CDR1 SNHLY, CDR2 FYNNEI. CDR3 length: 15 residues. CDR3 amino acids: CASSENRVGTGELFF. The CDR3 nucleotides read TGTGCCAGCAGTGAAAACAGGGTCGGGACCGGGGAGCTGTTTTTT.

This chain joins TRBV2 and TRBJ1-2; a weak D match, TRBD1 (6 bases). Trimming took 5 bases from V and 0 from J, leaving 7 bases between them. The length of the CDR3 is 13 residues. In germline, CDR1 is SNHLY, CDR2 FYNNEI. The CDR3 loop is CASSQGTNYGYTF. The CDR3 DNA is TGTGCCAGCAGTCAGGGGACTAACTATGGCTACACCTTC.

The chain links TRBV14 to TRBJ2-7; 7 nucleotides line up with TRBD2. V shed 2 bases and J 4 bases; nucleotides not matched to a gene: 11. Germline V lookup: CDR1 SGHDN, CDR2 FVKESK. This CDR3 region has 16 residues. CDR3 sequence reads: CASSQYRGSFAYEQYF. Here the CDR3 DNA reads TGTGCCAGCAGCCAATATCGCGGGAGCTTTGCGTACGAGCAGTACTTC.

CDR3 sequence reads: CASSQGWTEAFF. The CDR3 DNA follows: TGTGCCAGCAGCCAAGGGTGGACTGAAGCTTTCTTT. The chain combines TRBV14 with TRBJ1-1; no definite D call. Germline assignment: CDR1 SGHDN and CDR2 FVKESK. The CDR3 runs 12 residues. Trimming removed 1 base from V and 5 bases from J, with 5 bases in between.

J is TRBJ2-3 and V is TRBV6-1, with 7 bases fitting TRBD2. V shed 0 bases and J 3 bases; nucleotides not matched to a gene: 3. CDR1 is MNHNS and CDR2 is SASEGT in the germline V gene. This CDR3 contains 15 residues. The CDR3 loop is CASSEARTRTDTQYF. The DNA for the CDR3 is TGTGCCAGCAGTGAAGCGAGGACTAGGACAGATACGCAGTATTTT.

The genes are TRBV28 and TRBJ2-5, with D possibly called TRBD1 or TRBD2 (5 bases each). The V end was cut by 4 bases, the J end by 5 bases, with 17 bases between. From germline, CDR1 is MDHEN and CDR2 SYDVKM. The CDR3 is 15 amino acids. The CDR3 nucleotides are TGTGCCAGCAGTTCCAGGGAGCTTTTAGGGGAGACCCAGTACTTC. It specifies CASSSRELLGETQYF.

The chain carries TRBV5-5 and TRBJ2-7; D is possibly TRBD1 (5 bases). Germline loops: CDR1 SGHKS, CDR2 YYEKEE (reference sequence). The CDR3 contains 15 residues. The V and J ends lost 5 bases and 4 bases respectively, with 19 bases between them. The CDR3 DNA reads TGTGCCAGCAGATCCTATAGGGGCTCATTGTACGAGCAGTACTTC. It is translated as CASRSYRGSLYEQYF.

The V gene is TRBV18, the J gene TRBJ2-7; D assignment may be TRBD1 or TRBD2 (5 bases each). Germline V gene lookup returns CDR1 KGHSH and CDR2 LQKENI. The CDR3 length is 15 residues. The V and J ends lost 4 bases and 2 bases respectively, with 15 bases between them. CDR3 nucleotides: TGTGCCAGCTCACTACAAGGGACGGCAACCTACGAGCAGTACTTC. It yields the protein CASSLQGTATYEQYF. Drawing the rest from reference TRBV18 and TRBJ2-7, the complete variable domain is NAGVMQNPRHLVRRRGQEARLRCSPMKGHSHVYWYRQLPEEGLKFMVYLQKENIIDESGMPKERFSAEFPKEGPSILRIQQVVRGDSAAYFCASSLQGTATYEQYFGPGTRLTVT.

This rearrangement joins TRBV5-4 to TRBJ2-5; D possibly corresponds to TRBD2 (5 bases). The CDR3 covers 15 residues. V was clipped by 6 bases and J by 3 bases, with 18 bases between them. Germline V lookup: CDR1 SGHNT, CDR2 YYREEE (reference sequence). The CDR3 sequence is CASTPGMSEEETQYF. As DNA, the CDR3 is TGTGCCAGCACTCCCGGCATGTCGGAGGAAGAGACCCAGTACTTC. Looking up the rest from reference TRBV5-4 and TRBJ2-5 gives the full variable domain: ETGVTQSPTHLIKTRGQQVTLRCSSQSGHNTVSWYQQALGQGPQFIFQYYREEENGRGNFPPRFSGLQFPNYSSELNVNALELDDSALYLCASTPGMSEEETQYFGPGTRLLVL.

The chain is built from TRBV6-5 and TRBJ1-2, with 8 bases matching TRBD1. The trim removed 6 bases at V and 4 bases at J, leaving 7 bases unmatched. This CDR3 has 14 amino acids. Germline lookup yields CDR1 MNHEY and CDR2 SVGAGI. The DNA of the CDR3 is TGTGCCAGCAGACCGGGACAGGTGGGCTATGGCTACACCTTC. It is translated as CASRPGQVGYGYTF.

The chain links TRBV5-1 to TRBJ2-1; D is unclear. The CDR3 extends over 13 amino acids. Germline V gives CDR1 SGHRS, CDR2 YFSETQ. V was shortened by 0 bases and J by 5 bases, with 6 bases between the two germline ends. The CDR3 spells CASSLGSHNEQFF. The CDR3 region has the DNA TGCGCCAGCAGCTTGGGGTCCCACAATGAGCAGTTCTTC.

This chain links TRBV7-9 with TRBJ2-7; 7 bases agree with TRBD1. In germline, CDR1 is SEHNR, CDR2 FQNEAQ (reference sequence). The V and J ends lost 5 bases and 7 bases, in that order; junction bases with no gene match: 14. CDR3 length: 15 residues. The CDR3 DNA sequence: TGTGCCAGCAGCCCTGATAGACAGGGATTCCGTGAGCAGTACTTC. Residues: CASSPDRQGFREQYF.

In DNA, the CDR3 is TGTGCCAGCTCACCGACAGGTCTTCCGAGTACCGGGGAGCTGTTTTTT. This sequence encodes CASSPTGLPSTGELFF. The rearrangement joins TRBV18 to TRBJ2-2; a possible D gene is TRBD1 (6 bases). With 3 bases removed from V and 5 bases from J, the gap between germline ends came to 16 bases. This CDR3 is 16 amino acids long. Germline assignment: CDR1 KGHSH and CDR2 LQKENI. The full variable domain, completed using reference TRBV18 and TRBJ2-2, is NAGVMQNPRHLVRRRGQEARLRCSPMKGHSHVYWYRQLPEEGLKFMVYLQKENIIDESGMPKERFSAEFPKEGPSILRIQQVVRGDSAAYFCASSPTGLPSTGELFFGEGSRLTVL.